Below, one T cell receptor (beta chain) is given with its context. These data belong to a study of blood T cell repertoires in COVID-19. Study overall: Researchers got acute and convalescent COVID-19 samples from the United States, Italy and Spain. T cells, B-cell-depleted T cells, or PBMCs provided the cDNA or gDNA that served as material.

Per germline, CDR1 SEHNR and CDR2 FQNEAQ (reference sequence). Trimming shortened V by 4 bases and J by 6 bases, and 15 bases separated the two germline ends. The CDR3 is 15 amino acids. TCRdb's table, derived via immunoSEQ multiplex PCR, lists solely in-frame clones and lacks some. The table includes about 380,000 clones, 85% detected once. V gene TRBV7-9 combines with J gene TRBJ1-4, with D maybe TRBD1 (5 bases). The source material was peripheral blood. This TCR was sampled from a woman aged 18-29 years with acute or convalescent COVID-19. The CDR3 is CASSCRDSTYEKLFF. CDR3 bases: TGTGCCAGCAGCTGCCGGGACTCCACTTATGAAAAACTGTTTTTT.